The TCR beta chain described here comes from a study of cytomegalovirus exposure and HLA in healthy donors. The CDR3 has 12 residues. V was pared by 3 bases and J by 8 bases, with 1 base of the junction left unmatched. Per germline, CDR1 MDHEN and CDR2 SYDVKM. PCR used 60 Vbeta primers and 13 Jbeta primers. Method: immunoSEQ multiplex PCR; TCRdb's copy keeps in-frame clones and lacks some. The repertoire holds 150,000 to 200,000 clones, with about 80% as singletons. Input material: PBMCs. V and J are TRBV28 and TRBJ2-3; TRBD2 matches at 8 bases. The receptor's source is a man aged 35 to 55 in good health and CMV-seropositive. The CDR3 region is CASSFGRGTQYF. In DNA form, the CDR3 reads TGTGCCAGCAGTTTCGGGAGGGGTACGCAGTATTTT. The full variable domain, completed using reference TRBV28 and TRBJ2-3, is DVKVTQSSRYLVKRTGEKVFLECVQDMDHENMFWYRQDPGLGLRLIYFSYDVKMKEKGDIPEGYSVSREKKERFSLILESASTNQTSMYLCASSFGRGTQYFGPGTRLTVL.